This TCR beta chain was observed in a study of T cells in Graves' hyperthyroidism and ophthalmopathy. Study details: Peripheral blood was taken when the disease was first diagnosed, before any treatment began.

The investigators amplified TCR beta CDR3 regions from RNA transcripts. First-round RT-PCR of the TCR CDR3 relied on the HTBI primer set. TCRdb used MiXCR to reprocess the multiplex PCR reads, holding one entry per CDR3 protein. The sample carries about 420,000 distinct CDR3 sequences, 15% to 18% recorded once. With regard to this clonotype: No antigen is known for it.

The V end lost 2 bases, the J end lost 7 bases, and 6 bases lay between the germline ends. Germline V gives CDR1 MNHNY, CDR2 SVGAGI (reference sequence). The CDR3 has 12 residues. The study based diagnoses on clinical symptoms, serum thyroxine and TRAb, thyroid ultrasound and orbital computed tomography. Study-wide points: Most thyroid clonotypes expanded above 0.001 were also detected in blood.

The sequence derives from a woman in her late teens or twenties with Graves' hyperthyroidism. This rearrangement joins TRBV6-6 to TRBJ2-1; D is ambiguous. Sequenced: blood. CDR3 protein: CASSYDWNEQFF. The CDR3 nucleotides are TGTGCCAGCAGTTACGATTGGAATGAGCAGTTCTTC.